This TCR beta chain was recorded in a study of vaccination effects on CD4 cells after COVID-19. Broader study findings: The study found that only 1 of 255 vaccine-induced clones from healthy vaccinees cross-reacted with common cold coronaviruses.

This table comes from immunoSEQ multiplex PCR, and its TCRdb copy is limited to in-frame clones, with some not included. This repertoire shows 25,000 to 35,000 clones, 73% found once; its top ten account for roughly a tenth. On this clone: Antigen unknown.

Prior to sequencing, the ViraFEST assay stimulated PBMC with viral peptide pools, which expanded the antigen-specific CD4+ T cells. The culture ran for about 11 days, and then CD4+ T cells were isolated. Every participant took two doses of the BNT162b2 or mRNA-1273 vaccine. Trimming took 6 bases from V and 7 from J, leaving 16 bases between them. Per germline, CDR1 SGHTA and CDR2 FQGNSA. The CDR3 has 14 residues. Specimen: CD4+ T cells from PBMCs cultured with HCoV-NL63 spike peptides, collected after COVID-19 vaccination. This chain connects TRBV7-2 to TRBJ2-1; D may be TRBD1 (6 bases). The sequence derives from a human donor who received a COVID-19 vaccine. CDR3 residues: CASSRTDKENEQFF. The CDR3 DNA reads as TGTGCCAGCAGTCGGACAGATAAGGAAAATGAGCAGTTCTTC.